The 20 T cell receptor beta chains listed next were all sequenced from one sample in a study of identical twins. Each CDR3 protein gets one entry after TCRdb re-called the 5' RACE reads with MiXCR. The data hold about 690,000 distinct CDR3 sequences, with approximately 6.1% observed a single time. Sequencing was carried out using naive T cells sorted from blood. The receptor set was obtained from a man younger than 30 in good health.

This clonotype came up many times. The chain recombines TRBV2 with TRBJ2-1; D unresolved. Germline CDR1 SNHLY, CDR2 FYNNEI. The CDR3 has 13 amino acids. V was clipped by 8 bases and J by 15 bases, with 23 bases between them. The CDR3 nucleotides are TGTGCCAGCGGAGATACCCTCTACACCAGCAGGTTCTTC. Amino acid sequence: CASGDTLYTSRFF.

This clonotype showed up many times. The DNA for the CDR3 is TGCAGTGCTAGGGCAGACAGGACCTACGAGCAGTACTTC. It encodes CSARADRTYEQYF. The chain has TRBV20-1 and TRBJ2-7; weak D call: TRBD1 (6 bases). The germline V gene encodes CDR1 DFQATT and CDR2 SNEGSKA (reference sequence). Trimming removed 3 bases from V and 2 bases from J, with 11 bases in between. This CDR3 region has 13 residues.

This clonotype was recorded many times. This rearrangement joins TRBV4-3 to TRBJ2-7, with a weak D call TRBD2 (6 bases). Trimming pared 5 bases from V and 0 bases from J, leaving 14 bases between. CDR3 length equals 15 residues. The germline V gene has CDR1 LGHNA and CDR2 YSLEER. CDR3 coding DNA: TGCGCCAGCAGCTCCGGGAGCGTAAGCTCCTACGAGCAGTACTTC. The encoded protein is CASSSGSVSSYEQYF.

V is TRBV20-1 and J is TRBJ2-5; no clear D. The CDR3 loop spans 13 amino acids. Germline V CDR1 and CDR2: DFQATT, SNEGSKA (reference sequence). Trimming shortened V by 2 bases and J by 0 bases, and 7 bases separated the two germline ends. As DNA, the CDR3 is TGCAGTGCTAGAAAGGGAAACCAAGAGACCCAGTACTTC. Translating gives CSARKGNQETQYF.

Many counts were recorded for this clonotype. This chain joins TRBV6-2 or TRBV6-3 and TRBJ2-1; 13 bases match TRBD2. Trimming cost V 0 bases and J 1 base; bases outside gene matches: 6. The CDR3 is 19 residues long. Germline CDR1 MNHEY, CDR2 SVGEGT. CDR3 sequence: CASSYSGLAGYRSYNEQFF. For the CDR3, the DNA is TGTGCCAGCAGTTACTCGGGACTAGCGGGGTACCGGTCCTACAATGAGCAGTTCTTC.

There are many counts of this clonotype. The J gene is TRBJ2-7, the V gene TRBV6-1, with D maybe TRBD1 (5 bases). The CDR3 is 14 residues long. Germline V CDR1 and CDR2: MNHNS, SASEGT. Trimming shortened V by 8 bases and J by 6 bases, and 20 bases separated the two germline ends. This CDR3 is CASEKSGLMGEQYV. CDR3 DNA sequence: TGTGCCAGCGAAAAATCAGGGTTAATGGGCGAGCAGTACGTC.

The sample holds many counts of this clonotype. The rearrangement joins TRBV5-1 to TRBJ1-6; D uncertain. V was trimmed by 4 bases and J by 7 bases, leaving 9 bases between them. Germline assignment: CDR1 SGHRS and CDR2 YFSETQ. The CDR3 sequence is 13 residues long. The CDR3 reads CASSPLQNSPLHF. The DNA of the CDR3 is TGCGCCAGCAGCCCTCTCCAGAATTCACCCCTCCACTTT.

This clonotype was seen a few times. CDR3 nucleotides: TGTGCCAGCAGCAAAAGGACTAGCGGAATCTCCTACGAGCAGTACTTC. Protein sequence: CASSKRTSGISYEQYF. The rearrangement uses TRBV13 and TRBJ2-7, with 10 bases matching TRBD2. With V trimmed by 5 bases and J by 0 bases, 7 bases remained unmatched. The CDR3 totals 16 residues. The germline V gene encodes CDR1 PRHDT and CDR2 FYEKMQ (reference sequence). The full variable domain, rest sourced from reference TRBV13 and TRBJ2-7, is AAGVIQSPRHLIKEKRETATLKCYPIPRHDTVYWYQQGPGQDPQFLISFYEKMQSDKGSIPDRFSAQQFSDYHSELNMSSLELGDSALYFCASSKRTSGISYEQYFGPGTRLTVT.

This clonotype was observed a handful of times. The genes are TRBV7-8 and TRBJ2-2, with TRBD2 matching over 11 bases. The CDR3 loop spans 19 amino acids. CDR1 is SGHVS and CDR2 is FQNEAQ in the germline V gene. Unmatched junction bases numbered 11, after V lost 4 bases and J lost 1 base. DNA for the CDR3: TGTGCCAGCAGCTCGCCTCTTTTAGCGGGAGGGGTGAACACCGGGGAGCTGTTTTTT. Residues: CASSSPLLAGGVNTGELFF.

In this sample, this clonotype turned up many times. CDR3 region: CASSSMRENFADTQYF. CDR3 nucleotides: TGTGCCAGCAGCTCCATGCGGGAGAATTTCGCAGATACGCAGTATTTT. V usage is TRBV13 and J usage is TRBJ2-3; 7 bases are a match to TRBD2. Germline V gene sequence: CDR1 PRHDT, CDR2 FYEKMQ (reference sequence). V lost 4 bases, J lost 4 bases, and 11 bases stayed unmatched. This CDR3 is built from 16 residues.

The sample holds many counts of this clonotype. As DNA, the CDR3 is TGTGCCAGCAGCGTAGGAGGGGGTAGGCAGCCCCAGCATTTT. The encoded protein is CASSVGGGRQPQHF. The chain carries TRBV9 and TRBJ1-5, with a possible D match to TRBD1 (6 bases). Germline CDR1 is SGDLS and CDR2 is YYNGEE. The CDR3 has 14 amino acids. V was shortened by 0 bases and J by 7 bases, with 11 bases between the two germline ends.

This clonotype was recorded at least ten times. The chain carries TRBV7-8 and TRBJ1-2; possible D gene TRBD1, 5 bases. This CDR3 is built from 10 residues. Germline CDR1 and CDR2: SGHVS and FQNEAQ. The V end was cut by 10 bases, the J end by 7 bases, with 10 bases between. CDR3 bases: TGTGCCACCTCGGGGGGTGGCTACACCTTC. It is translated as CATSGGGYTF.

This clonotype came up many times. The V call is TRBV3-1, the J call TRBJ2-5, with D unresolved. The germline V and J ends were trimmed by 1 base and 4 bases, with 1 base remaining between them. The length of the CDR3 is 11 residues. CDR1 and CDR2 from the germline V gene are LGHDT and YNNKEL (reference sequence). CDR3 sequence reads: CASSQVETQYF. Here the CDR3 DNA reads TGTGCCAGCAGCCAAGTAGAGACCCAGTACTTC.

This clonotype was seen at least ten times. The chain employs TRBV20-1 and TRBJ1-1; D possibly corresponds to TRBD1 (5 bases). This CDR3 is 14 amino acids long. V lost 0 bases and J 4 bases, leaving 12 bases between the germline ends. Germline values: CDR1 DFQATT, CDR2 SNEGSKA (reference sequence). This chain's CDR3 is CSARESRDVTEAFF. DNA for the CDR3: TGCAGTGCTAGAGAGTCGAGGGACGTCACTGAAGCTTTCTTT.

This clonotype has a count of ten or more. The chain is built from TRBV5-1 and TRBJ2-1, with D possibly matching TRBD1 (6 bases). The germline CDR1 and CDR2 sequences are SGHRS and YFSETQ. Trimming removed 2 bases from V and 4 bases from J, with 13 bases in between. The CDR3 has 15 amino acids. CDR3 nucleotides: TGCGCCAGCAGCTTTAATCAGGGGTTTTACAATGAGCAGTTCTTC. It yields the protein CASSFNQGFYNEQFF.

V and J are TRBV6-1 and TRBJ2-2; 11 nucleotides align to TRBD1. Germline values: CDR1 MNHNS, CDR2 SASEGT. J was trimmed by 6 bases and V by 2 bases; bases with no gene match: 8. The CDR3 totals 17 residues. CDR3 nucleotides: TGTGCCAGCAGTGAACTGGGGACAGGGGGTCCGTCCGGGGAGCTGTTTTTT. This encodes CASSELGTGGPSGELFF.

CDR3 sequence: CASSPLARSYNEQFF. The CDR3 DNA reads as TGTGCCAGCTCACCACTAGCCCGCTCCTACAATGAGCAGTTCTTC. This chain joins TRBV18 and TRBJ2-1, with unresolved D. Deletions cut 1 base from V and 0 bases from J, with 7 bases between. This CDR3 spans 15 amino acids. From germline, CDR1 is KGHSH and CDR2 LQKENI. Variable domain in full (rest from reference TRBV18 and TRBJ2-1): NAGVMQNPRHLVRRRGQEARLRCSPMKGHSHVYWYRQLPEEGLKFMVYLQKENIIDESGMPKERFSAEFPKEGPSILRIQQVVRGDSAAYFCASSPLARSYNEQFFGPGTRLTVL.

In this sample, this clonotype turned up many times. The chain carries TRBV12-3 or TRBV12-4 and TRBJ1-2; D is undetermined. The V end was cut by 5 bases, the J end by 6 bases, with 16 bases between. The length of the CDR3 is 14 residues. In DNA, the CDR3 is TGTGCCAGCAGTACCCCGGAGGGATGGGATGGCTACACCTTC. Its translation: CASSTPEGWDGYTF.

The table lists this clonotype with many counts. This chain joins TRBV6-5 and TRBJ2-7; weak D call: TRBD1 (5 bases). The CDR3 runs to 14 residues. Looked up from germline, CDR1 is MNHEY and CDR2 is SVGAGI. The V end was cut by 2 bases, the J end by 2 bases, with 10 bases between. The CDR3 sequence: CASSYGQGPYEQYF. The CDR3 nucleotides are TGTGCCAGCAGTTACGGCCAGGGCCCCTACGAGCAGTACTTC.

The table lists this clonotype with many counts. The chain joins TRBV6-1 to TRBJ2-7; D unresolved. This CDR3 is 13 amino acids long. Germline CDR1 reads MNHNS; CDR2 reads SASEGT. V lost 8 bases and J 2 bases, leaving 13 bases between the germline ends. CDR3: CASAYGSTYEQYF. CDR3 in DNA: TGTGCCAGCGCCTACGGATCCACCTACGAGCAGTACTTC.